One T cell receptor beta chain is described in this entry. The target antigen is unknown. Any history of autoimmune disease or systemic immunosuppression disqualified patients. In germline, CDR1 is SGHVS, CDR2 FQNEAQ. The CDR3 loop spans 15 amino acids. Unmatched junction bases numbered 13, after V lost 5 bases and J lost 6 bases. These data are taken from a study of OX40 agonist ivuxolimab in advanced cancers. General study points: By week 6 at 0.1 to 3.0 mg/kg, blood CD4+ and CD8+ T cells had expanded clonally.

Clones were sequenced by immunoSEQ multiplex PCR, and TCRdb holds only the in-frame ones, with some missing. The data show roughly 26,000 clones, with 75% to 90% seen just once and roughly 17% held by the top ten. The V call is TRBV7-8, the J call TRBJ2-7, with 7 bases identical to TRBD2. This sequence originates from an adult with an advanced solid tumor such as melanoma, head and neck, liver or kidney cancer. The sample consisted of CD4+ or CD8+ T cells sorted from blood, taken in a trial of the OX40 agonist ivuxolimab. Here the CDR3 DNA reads TGTGCCAGCAGCACTACGGGACTAACTGGCTCCGAGCAGTACTTC. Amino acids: CASSTTGLTGSEQYF.